The clone carrying this TCR beta chain was counted only a few times. Its antigen is not known. This sample stems from a study of cytomegalovirus exposure and HLA in healthy donors. For the study at large: HLA-typed donors were the source of about 81 million unique TCRs held in an early data release.

The study ran its PCR with 60 Vbeta and 13 Jbeta primers. Sequenced by immunoSEQ multiplex PCR; TCRdb stores in-frame clones only, minus some. The sample has 100,000 to 150,000 clones, 65% to 75% seen once. The study's findings and limits: In an earlier analysis, productive rearrangement rates for most beta V segments clustered near 87% or 30%. TCR beta V- and J-gene trimming was later associated with a missense DCLRE1C variant.

Germline V lookup: CDR1 SEHNR, CDR2 FQNEAQ (reference sequence). The CDR3 sequence is 15 residues long. The trim removed 8 bases at V and 5 bases at J, leaving 11 bases unmatched. Input material: PBMCs. The chain uses TRBV7-9 and TRBJ1-4; 7 bases are a match to TRBD1. This sequence originates from a woman aged 50 to 65 in good health and CMV-seropositive. The CDR3 DNA reads TGTGCCAGCGGAGAGACAGGGCCGCCCAATGAAAAACTGTTTTTT. Its protein product is CASGETGPPNEKLFF.